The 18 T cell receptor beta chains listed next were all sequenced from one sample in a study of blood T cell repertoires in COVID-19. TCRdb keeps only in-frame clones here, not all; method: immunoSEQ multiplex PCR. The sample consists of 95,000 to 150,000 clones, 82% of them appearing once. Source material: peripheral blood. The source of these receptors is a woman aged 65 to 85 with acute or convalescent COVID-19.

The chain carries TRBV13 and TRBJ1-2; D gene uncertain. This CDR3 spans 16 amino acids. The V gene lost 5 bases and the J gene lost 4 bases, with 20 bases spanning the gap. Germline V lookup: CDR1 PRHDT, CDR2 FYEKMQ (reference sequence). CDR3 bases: TGTGCCAGCAGCCGAACGACTTTTCAAAAGCCCTATGGCTACACCTTC. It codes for CASSRTTFQKPYGYTF.

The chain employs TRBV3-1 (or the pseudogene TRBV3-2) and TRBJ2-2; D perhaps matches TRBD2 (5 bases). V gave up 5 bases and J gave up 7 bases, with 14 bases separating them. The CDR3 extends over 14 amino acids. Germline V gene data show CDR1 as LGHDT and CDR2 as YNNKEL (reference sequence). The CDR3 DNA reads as TGTGCCAGCAGCTTTGAGGGATTCGGCGGGGAGCTGTTTTTT. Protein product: CASSFEGFGGELFF.

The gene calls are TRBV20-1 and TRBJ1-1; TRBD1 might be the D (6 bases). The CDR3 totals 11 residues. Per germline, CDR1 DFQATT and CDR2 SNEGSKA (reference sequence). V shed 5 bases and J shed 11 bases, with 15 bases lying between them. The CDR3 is CSAGGKGMAFF. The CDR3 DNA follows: TGCAGTGCTGGGGGCAAAGGGATGGCTTTCTTT.

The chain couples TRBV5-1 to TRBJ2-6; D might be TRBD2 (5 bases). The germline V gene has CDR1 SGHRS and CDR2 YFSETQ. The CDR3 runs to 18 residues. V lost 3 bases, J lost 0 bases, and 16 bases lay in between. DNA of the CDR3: TGCGCCAGCAGCTCGGAAAGAGGGAGCCTCTCTGGGGCCAACGTCCTGACTTTC. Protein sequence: CASSSERGSLSGANVLTF.

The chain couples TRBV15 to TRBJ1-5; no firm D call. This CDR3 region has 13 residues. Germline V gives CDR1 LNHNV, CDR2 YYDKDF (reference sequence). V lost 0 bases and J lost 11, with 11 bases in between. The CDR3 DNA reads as TGTGCCACCAGCAGAGATCCAGCGGAGGCCCAGCATTTT. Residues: CATSRDPAEAQHF.

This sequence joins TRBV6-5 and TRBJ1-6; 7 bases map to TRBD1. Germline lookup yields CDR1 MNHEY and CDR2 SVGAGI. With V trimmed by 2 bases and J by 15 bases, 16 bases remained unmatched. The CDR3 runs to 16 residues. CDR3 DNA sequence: TGTGCCAGCAGTTACCACCGACAGGGACGGGGCCAGAGCCTCCACTTT. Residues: CASSYHRQGRGQSLHF.

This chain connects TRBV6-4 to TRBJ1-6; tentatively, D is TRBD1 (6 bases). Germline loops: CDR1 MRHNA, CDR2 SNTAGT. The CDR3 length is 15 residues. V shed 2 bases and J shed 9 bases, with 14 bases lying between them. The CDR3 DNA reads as TGTGCCAGCAGTGACGGGGGCCGGGCCGGTTCACCCCTCCACTTT. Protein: CASSDGGRAGSPLHF.

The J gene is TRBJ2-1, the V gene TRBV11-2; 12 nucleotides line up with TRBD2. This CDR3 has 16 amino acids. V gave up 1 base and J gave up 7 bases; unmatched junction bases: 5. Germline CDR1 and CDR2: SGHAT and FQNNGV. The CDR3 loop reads CASSLAASGGANEQFF. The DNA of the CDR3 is TGTGCCAGCAGCTTAGCAGCTAGCGGGGGGGCAAATGAGCAGTTCTTC.

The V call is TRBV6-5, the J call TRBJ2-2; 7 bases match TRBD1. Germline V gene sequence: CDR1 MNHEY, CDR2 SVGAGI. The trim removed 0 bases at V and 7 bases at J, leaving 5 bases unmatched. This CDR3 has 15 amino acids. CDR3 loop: CASSYSTGVGGELFF. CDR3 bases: TGTGCCAGCAGTTACTCAACAGGGGTTGGCGGGGAGCTGTTTTTT.

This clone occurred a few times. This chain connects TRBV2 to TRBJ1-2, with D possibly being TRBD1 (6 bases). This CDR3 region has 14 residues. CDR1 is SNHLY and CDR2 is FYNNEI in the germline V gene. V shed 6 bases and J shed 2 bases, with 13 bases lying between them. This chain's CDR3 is CASRSSQGNYGYTF. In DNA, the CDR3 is TGTGCCAGCAGGTCCTCCCAGGGGAACTATGGCTACACCTTC.

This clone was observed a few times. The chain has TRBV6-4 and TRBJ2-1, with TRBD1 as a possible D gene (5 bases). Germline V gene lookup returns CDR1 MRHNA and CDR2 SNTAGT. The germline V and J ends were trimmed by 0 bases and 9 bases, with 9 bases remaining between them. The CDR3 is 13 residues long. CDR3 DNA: TGTGCCAGCAGTGACTCGATCCAGGGTGAGCAGTTCTTC. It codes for CASSDSIQGEQFF.

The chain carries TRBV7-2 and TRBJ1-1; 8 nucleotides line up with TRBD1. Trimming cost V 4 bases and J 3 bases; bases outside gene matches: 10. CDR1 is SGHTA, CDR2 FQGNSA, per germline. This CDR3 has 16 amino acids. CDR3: CASSWERGQADTEAFF. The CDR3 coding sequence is TGTGCCAGCAGCTGGGAAAGGGGACAGGCGGACACTGAAGCTTTCTTT. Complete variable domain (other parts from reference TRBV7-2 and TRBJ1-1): GAGVSQSPSNKVTEKGKDVELRCDPISGHTALYWYRQSLGQGLEFLIYFQGNSAPDKSGLPSDRFSAERTGGSVSTLTIQRTQQEDSAVYLCASSWERGQADTEAFFGQGTRLTVV.

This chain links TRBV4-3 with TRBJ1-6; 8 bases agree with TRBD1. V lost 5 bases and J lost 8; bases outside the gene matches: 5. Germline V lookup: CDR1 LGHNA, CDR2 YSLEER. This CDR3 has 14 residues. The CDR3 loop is CASSKGQGDSPLHF. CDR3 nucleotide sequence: TGCGCCAGCAGCAAAGGACAGGGAGATTCACCCCTCCACTTT.

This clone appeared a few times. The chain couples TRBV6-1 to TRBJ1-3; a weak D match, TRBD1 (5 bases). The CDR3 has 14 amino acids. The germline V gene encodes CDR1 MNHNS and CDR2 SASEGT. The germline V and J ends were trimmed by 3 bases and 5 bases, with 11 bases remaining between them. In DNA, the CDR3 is TGTGCCAGCAGTGACCAGGGTGGGCGAAACACCATATATTTT. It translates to CASSDQGGRNTIYF.

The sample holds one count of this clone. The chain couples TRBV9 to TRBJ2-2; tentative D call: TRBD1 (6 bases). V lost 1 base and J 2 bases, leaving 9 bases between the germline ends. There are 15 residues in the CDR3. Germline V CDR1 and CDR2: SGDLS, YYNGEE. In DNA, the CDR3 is TGTGCCAGCAGCGTACAGGGGACAAACACCGGGGAGCTGTTTTTT. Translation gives CASSVQGTNTGELFF.

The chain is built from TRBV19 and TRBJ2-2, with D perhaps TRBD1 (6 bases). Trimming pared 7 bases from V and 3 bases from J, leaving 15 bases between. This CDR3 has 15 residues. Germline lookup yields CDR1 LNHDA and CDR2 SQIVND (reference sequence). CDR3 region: CASTAPGADTGELFF. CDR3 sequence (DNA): TGTGCCAGTACGGCACCAGGGGCCGACACCGGGGAGCTGTTTTTT.

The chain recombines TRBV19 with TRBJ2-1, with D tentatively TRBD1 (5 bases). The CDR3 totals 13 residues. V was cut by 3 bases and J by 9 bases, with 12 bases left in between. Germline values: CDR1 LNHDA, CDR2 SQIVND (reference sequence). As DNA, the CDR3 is TGTGCCAGTAGTATTGTTGGGGCGGCTGAGCAGTTCTTC. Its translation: CASSIVGAAEQFF.

CDR3 protein: CASSWEGGEKLFF. CDR3 sequence (DNA): TGCGCCAGCAGCTGGGAGGGGGGTGAAAAACTGTTTTTT. The chain uses TRBV5-1 and TRBJ1-4, with D possibly being TRBD1 (6 bases). The CDR3 loop spans 13 amino acids. V lost 3 bases and J 7 bases, leaving 10 bases between the germline ends. The germline V gene has CDR1 SGHRS and CDR2 YFSETQ.